The 8 T cell receptor beta chains listed next were all sequenced from one sample in a study of shared clonotypes between healthy human individuals. TCRdb's table, derived via immunoSEQ multiplex PCR, lists solely in-frame clones and lacks some. Among some 2,500,000 clones listed, just under 95% were seen once. The sample comprised naive CD4+ T cells from PBMCs. Specified subset: CD45RA+ positively selected. These receptors came from a man younger than 30 in good health. Some clones in this sample may be carry-over from other donors' samples.

V gene TRBV18 combines with J gene TRBJ2-1, with D possibly matching TRBD1 (6 bases). V shed 5 bases and J shed 0 bases, with 14 bases lying between them. The CDR3 is 16 amino acids. The V gene's germline CDR1 is KGHSH and CDR2 LQKENI. Here the CDR3 DNA reads TGTGCCAGCTCAAACCGGGACAAAAGCTCCTACAATGAGCAGTTCTTC. This sequence encodes CASSNRDKSSYNEQFF. The variable domain in full, completed from reference TRBV18 and TRBJ2-1, reads NAGVMQNPRHLVRRRGQEARLRCSPMKGHSHVYWYRQLPEEGLKFMVYLQKENIIDESGMPKERFSAEFPKEGPSILRIQQVVRGDSAAYFCASSNRDKSSYNEQFFGPGTRLTVL.

V usage is TRBV19 and J usage is TRBJ2-7; 12 nucleotides agree with TRBD2. Germline V gene sequence: CDR1 LNHDA, CDR2 SQIVND (reference sequence). V lost 9 bases to trimming and J lost 3 bases; unmatched junction nucleotides: 9. The CDR3 sequence is 15 residues long. The CDR3 sequence is CARTSGSVTFYEQYF. The CDR3 nucleotides read TGTGCCAGGACTAGCGGGAGTGTTACTTTCTACGAGCAGTACTTC. Complete variable domain (other parts from reference TRBV19 and TRBJ2-7): DGGITQSPKYLFRKEGQNVTLSCEQNLNHDAMYWYRQDPGQGLRLIYYSQIVNDFQKGDIAEGYSVSREKKESFPLTVTSAQKNPTAFYLCARTSGSVTFYEQYFGPGTRLTVT.

Concerning this clone: This same CDR3 is encoded by further DNA sequences in the sample. This chain links TRBV5-1 with TRBJ1-4; D is unclear. CDR1 and CDR2 from the germline V gene are SGHRS and YFSETQ. The CDR3 runs 15 residues. The germline V and J ends were trimmed by 0 bases and 5 bases, with 11 bases remaining between them. CDR3 sequence reads: CASSLAGTINEKLFF. DNA for the CDR3: TGCGCCAGCAGCTTGGCCGGCACGATCAATGAAAAACTGTTTTTT.

The J gene is TRBJ2-7, the V gene TRBV5-1; D uncertain. The CDR3 is 14 residues long. V lost 1 base to trimming and J lost 0 bases, with 8 bases between them. CDR1 SGHRS and CDR2 YFSETQ come from the germline V gene. DNA for the CDR3: TGCGCCAGCAGCTTGCTCTCTAACTCCTACGAGCAGTACTTC. It codes for CASSLLSNSYEQYF.

V is TRBV5-8 and J is TRBJ1-4, with a weak D call TRBD1 (6 bases). The germline gives CDR1 SGHTS, CDR2 YDEGEE. Deletions cut 3 bases from V and 3 bases from J, with 12 bases between. This CDR3 is 15 amino acids long. The CDR3 is CASSYRTASNEKLFF. DNA of the CDR3: TGTGCCAGCAGCTACAGGACAGCCTCTAATGAAAAACTGTTTTTT.

This clone was detected a few times. The V and J genes are TRBV5-1 and TRBJ1-1; no reliable D call. Germline CDR1 reads SGHRS; CDR2 reads YFSETQ. The CDR3 consists of 14 residues. Trimming left V 5 bases short and J 4 bases short, with 15 bases between. The DNA of the CDR3 is TGCGCCAGCAGACCACAATACAGATCCACTGAAGCTTTCTTT. As protein: CASRPQYRSTEAFF.

The genes are TRBV7-9 and TRBJ2-3; unclear D gene. The CDR3 totals 14 residues. V was trimmed by 1 base and J by 2 bases, leaving 7 bases between them. Germline-derived CDR1 and CDR2 are SEHNR and FQNEAQ (reference sequence). CDR3 DNA: TGTGCCAGCAGCTTAGGGGTCTTCACAGATACGCAGTATTTT. Protein: CASSLGVFTDTQYF.

The rearrangement links TRBV7-3 to TRBJ2-1; the D gene is possibly TRBD1 (6 bases). The CDR3 is 13 residues long. Germline-derived CDR1 and CDR2 are SGHTA and FQGTGA. V gave up 5 bases and J gave up 3 bases, with 8 bases separating them. The CDR3 DNA sequence: TGTGCCAGCAGCAAGGGGGTCTACAATGAGCAGTTCTTC. It specifies CASSKGVYNEQFF.